The 9 T cell receptor beta chains below come from one sample, sequenced in a study of blood T cell repertoires in COVID-19. Assay: immunoSEQ multiplex PCR; the TCRdb copy retains only in-frame clones and omits some. This table has fewer than 200,000 clones, approximately 86% appearing once. Specimen: peripheral blood. The receptors derive from a man in his 60s who had recovered from COVID-19.

This clone occurred once. CDR3 nucleotides: TGTGCCAGTACACAGGAGTGGGGCTACACCTTC. Amino acid sequence: CASTQEWGYTF. The rearrangement joins TRBV2 to TRBJ1-2, with D possibly being TRBD1 (5 bases). The germline CDR1 and CDR2 sequences are SNHLY and FYNNEI. V shed 9 bases and J shed 8 bases, with 13 bases lying between them. The CDR3 length is 11 residues.

This chain connects TRBV11-3 to TRBJ1-1; the D gene is possibly TRBD1 (6 bases). Germline V lookup: CDR1 SGHNT, CDR2 YENEEA. The CDR3 is 12 amino acids. V was cut by 0 bases and J by 11 bases, with 10 bases left in between. The CDR3, as DNA: TGTGCCAGCAGCTTAGAACAGGGCCGGGCTTTCTTT. Encoded protein: CASSLEQGRAFF.

The J gene is TRBJ2-3, the V gene TRBV7-3; 8 positions agree with TRBD1. V lost 2 bases, J lost 2 bases, and 3 bases stayed unmatched. The germline CDR1 and CDR2 sequences are SGHTA and FQGTGA. The CDR3 extends over 15 amino acids. The CDR3 loop reads CASSLVQGDTDTQYF. CDR3 nucleotides: TGTGCCAGCAGCTTAGTACAGGGGGACACAGATACGCAGTATTTT. The variable domain in full, with the rest retrieved from reference TRBV7-3 and TRBJ2-3, is GAGVSQTPSNKVTEKGKYVELRCDPISGHTALYWYRQSLGQGPEFLIYFQGTGAADDSGLPNDRFFAVRPEGSVSTLKIQRTERGDSAVYLCASSLVQGDTDTQYFGPGTRLTVL.

This clone came up a few times. One end of the junction does not line up with germline, which may come from a read error. The chain joins TRBV7-7 to TRBJ2-7; 10 bases align to TRBD1. This CDR3 comprises 15 residues. Germline V gene sequence: CDR1 SSHAT, CDR2 FNYEAQ (reference sequence). CDR3 residues: CASSQGQGPSYEQYF. Written as DNA, the CDR3 is TGTGCTAGCAGCCAGGGACAGGGGCCCTCCTACGAGCAGTACTTC. The whole variable domain, filled in from reference TRBV7-7 and TRBJ2-7, reads GAGVSQSPRYKVTKRGQDVTLRCDPISSHATLYWYQQALGQGPEFLTYFNYEAQPDKSGLPSDRFSAERPEGSISTLTIQRTEQRDSAMYRCASSQGQGPSYEQYFGPGTRLTVT.

The chain links TRBV11-3 to TRBJ2-3, with 8 nucleotides matching TRBD2. Trimming cost V 4 bases and J 0 bases; bases outside gene matches: 6. The CDR3 covers 16 residues. The germline gives CDR1 SGHNT, CDR2 YENEEA. CDR3: CASSSGTRGSTDTQYF. The DNA for the CDR3 is TGTGCCAGCAGCTCAGGGACTAGAGGGAGCACAGATACGCAGTATTTT.

The chain uses TRBV7-3 and TRBJ1-2, with 7 bases fitting TRBD1. V lost 5 bases and J lost 0; bases outside the gene matches: 6. Germline CDR1 reads SGHTA; CDR2 reads FQGTGA. The CDR3 is made up of 15 amino acids. DNA for the CDR3: TGTGCCAGCAGCCCTAGACAGGGTCCTAACTATGGCTACACCTTC. Protein: CASSPRQGPNYGYTF.

This chain links TRBV5-1 with TRBJ1-1; D gene unclear. Trimming took 0 bases from V and 1 from J, leaving 10 bases between them. In germline, CDR1 is SGHRS, CDR2 YFSETQ. CDR3 length: 15 amino acids. CDR3 region: CASSLAATGNTEAFF. The CDR3 nucleotides are TGCGCCAGCAGCTTGGCCGCGACGGGGAACACTGAAGCTTTCTTT.

A few counts support this clone. The rearrangement joins TRBV9 to TRBJ2-5; 7 positions agree with TRBD1. CDR1 and CDR2 (germline): SGDLS, YYNGEE. V trimming: 2 bases; J trimming: 2 bases; junction bases outside the gene matches: 9. The length of the CDR3 is 16 residues. The CDR3 bases are TGTGCCAGCAGCGTTCACCCTAACAGGGGACAAGAGACCCAGTACTTC. Translated, it gives CASSVHPNRGQETQYF. Full variable domain (outside the CDR3, taken from reference TRBV9 and TRBJ2-5): DSGVTQTPKHLITATGQRVTLRCSPRSGDLSVYWYQQSLDQGLQFLIQYYNGEERAKGNILERFSAQQFPDLHSELNLSSLELGDSALYFCASSVHPNRGQETQYFGPGTRLLVL.

The gene calls are TRBV6-4 and TRBJ2-3; the D gene is possibly TRBD2 (5 bases). There are 16 residues in the CDR3. With 3 bases removed from V and 3 bases from J, the gap between germline ends came to 16 bases. Germline assignment: CDR1 MRHNA and CDR2 SNTAGT. The CDR3 DNA is TGTGCCAGCAGTGAGGCCAGCGGAGGCACTACAGATACGCAGTATTTT. Its translation is CASSEASGGTTDTQYF.